The text below deals with one TCR beta chain. The antigen remains undetermined. The record originates from a study of post-analysis software for immune sequencing data. Study results and limitations: Controls had lower frequencies than patients of five TRBV segments, which included TRBV5-6, TRBV5-1 and TRBV20-1.

Germline V gene data show CDR1 as SQVTM and CDR2 as ANQGSEA. V lost 4 bases, J lost 0 bases, and 12 bases stayed unmatched. This CDR3 is built from 17 residues. Tagging with unique molecular identifiers was a feature of the TCR beta cDNA libraries. TCRdb passed the PCR reads through MiXCR, listing each CDR3 protein once. The data hold roughly 400,000 distinct CDR3 sequences, with over 30% observed a single time. The receptor comes from a girl aged 2 to 10 with multiple sclerosis. This chain joins TRBV29-1 and TRBJ1-5; TRBD1 matches at 7 bases. The source material was blood. The CDR3 spells CSVVLGGGTDSNQPQHF. Here the CDR3 DNA reads TGCAGCGTTGTCCTCGGAGGGGGGACAGATAGCAATCAGCCCCAGCATTTT.